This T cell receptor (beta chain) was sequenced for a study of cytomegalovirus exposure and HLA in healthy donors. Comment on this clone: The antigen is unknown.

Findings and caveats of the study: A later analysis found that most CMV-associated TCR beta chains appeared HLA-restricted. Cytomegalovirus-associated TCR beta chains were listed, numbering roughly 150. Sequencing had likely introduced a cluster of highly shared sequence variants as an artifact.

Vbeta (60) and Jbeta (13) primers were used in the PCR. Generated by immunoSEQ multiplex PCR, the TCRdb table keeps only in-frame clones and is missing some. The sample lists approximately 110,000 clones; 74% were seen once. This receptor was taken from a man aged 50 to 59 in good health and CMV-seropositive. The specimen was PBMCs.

The CDR3 DNA reads TGTGCCAGCAGTATCCGAAAGGGAGAAACGCAGTATTTT. As protein: CASSIRKGETQYF. V and J are TRBV6-1 and TRBJ2-3, with D perhaps matching TRBD2 (5 bases). Trimming removed 5 bases from V and 9 bases from J, with 15 bases in between. The CDR3 contains 13 residues. Germline V CDR1 and CDR2: MNHNS, SASEGT.